A selection of T cell receptor beta chains follows, all from one sample in a study of beta chain features in type 1 diabetes. The data were produced by immunoSEQ multiplex PCR, yet TCRdb's version contains in-frame clones alone and is incomplete. Among about 360,000 clones listed, over 9.5% were seen once. Sequencing was performed on naive CD4+ T cells from blood. These receptors came from a man aged 18 to 29 in good health. Each CDR3 is given without its conserved first and last residue.

j_call: TRBJ1-2
v_call: TRBV29-1
cdr3_aa: SARKFEQGDGYT

j_call: TRBJ2-7
v_call: TRBV30
cdr3_aa: AWSVRDYEQY

j_call: TRBJ1-2
v_call: TRBV20-1
cdr3_aa: SADRGVGYT

j_call: TRBJ2-7
v_call: TRBV28
cdr3_aa: ASSSLTGVREQY

j_call: TRBJ2-5
v_call: TRBV5-4
cdr3_aa: ASSLWLAGGQETQY

j_call: TRBJ2-7
v_call: TRBV2
cdr3_aa: ASSEWQVRYEQY

j_call: TRBJ2-2
v_call: TRBV4-1
cdr3_aa: ASSEARLAGPTGELF

j_call: TRBJ2-3
v_call: TRBV4-2
cdr3_aa: ASSQDLLAGGPDTQY

j_call: TRBJ2-2
v_call: TRBV11-2
cdr3_aa: ASGLYHPGSRYTGELF

j_call: TRBJ2-1
v_call: TRBV18
cdr3_aa: ASSPQRPPNEQF

j_call: TRBJ2-7
v_call: TRBV2
cdr3_aa: ASIGRGAYEQY

j_call: TRBJ2-7
v_call: TRBV7-9
cdr3_aa: ASSPYQGDEQY

j_call: TRBJ1-4
v_call: TRBV5-1
cdr3_aa: ASSLETATNEKLF

j_call: TRBJ2-7
v_call: TRBV30
cdr3_aa: ACPRDRASYEQY

j_call: TRBJ1-6
v_call: TRBV5-4
cdr3_aa: ASSTRTEGAPPLH

j_call: TRBJ2-3
v_call: TRBV18
cdr3_aa: ASSPGQSTDTQY

j_call: TRBJ1-5
v_call: TRBV7-9
cdr3_aa: ASSLGQGGQPQH

j_call: TRBJ2-7
v_call: TRBV4-2
cdr3_aa: ASSQDERAAYYEQY

j_call: TRBJ1-6
v_call: TRBV4-2
cdr3_aa: ASSPRRGRYSPLH

j_call: TRBJ1-4
v_call: TRBV30
cdr3_aa: AWRDRGRNEKLF

j_call: TRBJ2-7
v_call: TRBV7-3
cdr3_aa: ASSFTHRDEQY

j_call: TRBJ2-1
v_call: TRBV7-3
cdr3_aa: ASSPRVYNEQF

j_call: TRBJ2-5
v_call: TRBV6-6
cdr3_aa: ASSYLGQGRETQY

j_call: TRBJ2-7
v_call: TRBV9
cdr3_aa: ASSARQGAYEQY

j_call: TRBJ1-1
v_call: TRBV5-1
cdr3_aa: ASSVDRGQDTEAF

j_call: TRBJ2-7
v_call: TRBV5-1
cdr3_aa: ASSFSPTGEYEQY

j_call: TRBJ2-3
v_call: TRBV7-2
cdr3_aa: ASSPVWLAGGRADTQY

j_call: TRBJ1-5
v_call: TRBV7-2
cdr3_aa: ASSLGKAGQPQH

j_call: TRBJ1-2
v_call: TRBV7-2
cdr3_aa: ASSLAYRGPTNGYT

j_call: TRBJ2-3
v_call: TRBV29-1
cdr3_aa: SALELGLATDTQY

j_call: TRBJ2-7
v_call: TRBV18
cdr3_aa: ASSPIAGVYYEQY

j_call: TRBJ2-3
v_call: TRBV6-5
cdr3_aa: ASSWVGPSTDTQY

j_call: TRBJ2-7
v_call: TRBV7-2
cdr3_aa: ASSQGLAHPYEQY

j_call: TRBJ2-5
v_call: TRBV2
cdr3_aa: ASSELAGKETQY

j_call: TRBJ2-1
v_call: TRBV14
cdr3_aa: ASSQVAASGDNEQF

j_call: TRBJ2-3
v_call: TRBV4-3
cdr3_aa: ASSQMDPGGTDTQY

j_call: TRBJ2-7
v_call: TRBV29-1
cdr3_aa: SVNMGALYEQY

j_call: TRBJ2-7
v_call: TRBV28
cdr3_aa: ASSFSGQARYEQY

j_call: TRBJ1-4
v_call: TRBV29-1
cdr3_aa: SAQGTPANEKLF

j_call: TRBJ1-1
v_call: TRBV30
cdr3_aa: AGRQGAYTEAF

j_call: TRBJ2-7
v_call: TRBV9
cdr3_aa: ARAEPWRVGSQQY

j_call: TRBJ2-5
v_call: TRBV6-1
cdr3_aa: ASSVNRGYGETQY

j_call: TRBJ2-1
v_call: TRBV5-1
cdr3_aa: ASSTGGGKYYNEQF

j_call: TRBJ2-1
v_call: TRBV28
cdr3_aa: ASSPWLAGHGEQF

j_call: TRBJ2-5
v_call: TRBV6-5
cdr3_aa: ASTLRGGLQETQY

j_call: TRBJ1-4
v_call: TRBV6-6
cdr3_aa: ASSQDRAGNEKLF

j_call: TRBJ1-5
v_call: TRBV5-4
cdr3_aa: ASSSGQNNQPQH

j_call: TRBJ1-2
v_call: TRBV5-1
cdr3_aa: ASRKAENYGYT

j_call: TRBJ2-7
v_call: TRBV7-2
cdr3_aa: ASSKNGDSHWEQY

j_call: TRBJ2-7
v_call: TRBV29-1
cdr3_aa: SVRGSSYEQY

j_call: TRBJ2-7
v_call: TRBV19
cdr3_aa: ASGLSSYEQY

j_call: TRBJ2-1
v_call: TRBV6-5
cdr3_aa: ASSSPGTGGDEQF

j_call: TRBJ2-7
v_call: TRBV29-1
cdr3_aa: SVVGQGYEQY

j_call: TRBJ2-3
v_call: TRBV5-1
cdr3_aa: ASSLRLAGGSTDTQY

j_call: TRBJ2-3
v_call: TRBV9
cdr3_aa: ASSVAGGRLGTDTQY

j_call: TRBJ2-1
v_call: TRBV30
cdr3_aa: AWSSVWEGRF

j_call: TRBJ2-3
v_call: TRBV13
cdr3_aa: ASSLVVDTQY